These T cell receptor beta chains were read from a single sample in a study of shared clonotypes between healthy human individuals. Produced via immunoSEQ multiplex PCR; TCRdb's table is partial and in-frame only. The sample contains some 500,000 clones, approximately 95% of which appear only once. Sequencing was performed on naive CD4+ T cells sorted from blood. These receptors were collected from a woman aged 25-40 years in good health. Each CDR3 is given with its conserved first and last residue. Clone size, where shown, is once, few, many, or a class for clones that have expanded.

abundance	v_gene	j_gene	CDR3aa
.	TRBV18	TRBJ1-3	CASSQPGQENSGNTIYF
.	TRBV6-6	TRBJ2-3	CASTVGGGYTDTQYF
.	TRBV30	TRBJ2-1	CAWSAYSGSTYNEQFF
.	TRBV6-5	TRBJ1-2	CASSHHGTGSGYTF
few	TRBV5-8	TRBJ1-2	CASSLIRYGYTF
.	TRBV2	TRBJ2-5	CASRAGLETQYF
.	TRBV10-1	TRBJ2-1	CASSEPTGTGKNEQFF
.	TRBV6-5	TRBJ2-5	CATSGQGETQYF
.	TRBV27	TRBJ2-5	CASSSLAGEETQYF
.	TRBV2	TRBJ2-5	CASSGKGLAGWETQYF
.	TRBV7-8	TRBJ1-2	CASSSSLAGYYGYTF
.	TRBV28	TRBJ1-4	CASSYSGHDREKLFF
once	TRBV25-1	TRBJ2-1	CASSDTSASSYNEQFF
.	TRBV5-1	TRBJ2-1	CASSLVAGGHNEQFF
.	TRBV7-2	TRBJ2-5	CASSLDMAVGTQYF
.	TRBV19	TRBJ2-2	CASSTGVLLGELFF
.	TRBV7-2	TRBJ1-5	CASSTTGTGLNQPQHF
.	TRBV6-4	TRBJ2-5	CASSDQGQETQYF
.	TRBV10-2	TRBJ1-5	CASSDRASNQPQHF
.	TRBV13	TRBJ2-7	CASSPPWELAGGNEQYF
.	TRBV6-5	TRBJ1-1	CASSYSGLRENTEAFF
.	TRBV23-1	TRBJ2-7	CASSLGQAPYEQYF
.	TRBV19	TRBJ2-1	CASRISGTSYNEQFF
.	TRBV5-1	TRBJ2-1	CASSFRIGATAYNEQFF
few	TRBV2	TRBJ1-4	CASSEGTQTNEKLFF
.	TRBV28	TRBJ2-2	CASSPHLAPHGTGELFF
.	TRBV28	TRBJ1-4	CASSSTEGHSSRGKLFF
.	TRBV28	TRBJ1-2	CASSQIQGEGNYGYTF
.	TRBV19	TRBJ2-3	CASSITGTSDTQYF
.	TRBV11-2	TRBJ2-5	CASSIGGLQETQYF
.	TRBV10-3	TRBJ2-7	CAISEPHSEQYF
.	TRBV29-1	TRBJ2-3	CSFCHGTERLGTQYF
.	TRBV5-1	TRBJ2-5	CASSPGLAERETQYF
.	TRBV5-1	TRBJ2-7	CASSEALTLEQYF
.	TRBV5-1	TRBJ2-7	CASSSITGAPYEQYF
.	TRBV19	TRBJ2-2	CASRKGGAGELFF
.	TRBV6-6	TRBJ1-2	CASSPLGAGYGYTF
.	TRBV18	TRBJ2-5	CASSSRTGGWETQYF
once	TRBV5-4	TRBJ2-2	CASSLGVLITGELFF
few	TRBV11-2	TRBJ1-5	CASSLGNSNQPQHF
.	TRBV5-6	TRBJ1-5	CASSSGLYSNQPQHF
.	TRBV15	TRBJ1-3	CATSLGDPRLNSGNTIYF
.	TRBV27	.	CASSYTAANFYEQYF
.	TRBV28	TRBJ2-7	CASSLGQGAVDEQYF
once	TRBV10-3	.	CAISEVGAAYEQYF
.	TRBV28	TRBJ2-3	CASSSRLAGGTDTQYF
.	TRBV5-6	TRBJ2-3	CASQNTDTQYF
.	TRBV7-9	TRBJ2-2	CASSLQKAGELFF
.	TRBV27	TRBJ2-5	CASSLSPTTSQETQYF
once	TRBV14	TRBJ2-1	CASSHPLEQFF
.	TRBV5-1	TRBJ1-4	CASSPGAPSNNEKLFF
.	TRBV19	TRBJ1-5	CASKTRDGNQPQHF
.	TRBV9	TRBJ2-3	CASSVVGTDTQYF
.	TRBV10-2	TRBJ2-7	CASRPAGRAYEQYF
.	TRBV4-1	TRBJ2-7	CASSRSRDRPYEQYF
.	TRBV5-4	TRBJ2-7	CASSGGGRTYEQYF
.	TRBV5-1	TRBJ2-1	CASSLGGTSGEFF
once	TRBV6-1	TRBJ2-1	CASSIILQNEQFF
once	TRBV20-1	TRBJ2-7	CSAKWRNEQYF
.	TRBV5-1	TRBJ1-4	CASSPNQGAREKLFF